These T cell receptor beta chains were read from a single sample in a study of beta chain features in type 1 diabetes. Data came from immunoSEQ multiplex PCR; TCRdb stores just in-frame clones and leaves some out. The repertoire holds 450,000 to 600,000 clones, with 30% as singletons. Specimen: naive CD4+ T cells from blood. These receptors all come from a man between 18 and 29 years old in good health. The CDR3 runs from the conserved cysteine through the conserved F or W. D genes are given only for firm matches. Some rows have no size entry. The others give once, few or many, or a class for an expanded clone.

size | J | V | D | CDR3 | DNA
- | TRBJ1-1 | TRBV7-2 | - | CASSLTGTGGTEAFF | TGTGCCAGCAGCCTAACCGGGACCGGTGGGACTGAAGCTTTCTTT
- | TRBJ2-5 | TRBV6-5 | TRBD2 | CASSAGRAQETQYF | TGTGCCAGCAGCGCGGGGAGGGCCCAAGAGACCCAGTACTTC
- | TRBJ2-4 | TRBV6-1 | - | CASRRQGGNIQYF | TGTGCCAGCAGGAGACAGGGAGGAAACATTCAGTACTTC
- | TRBJ2-5 | TRBV19 | - | CASARRGQETQYF | TGTGCCAGTGCTAGGCGGGGCCAAGAGACCCAGTACTTC
few | TRBJ2-1 | TRBV30 | TRBD2 | CAWSVTAGGRAEQFF | TGTGCCTGGAGTGTAACAGCGGGAGGGCGCGCTGAGCAGTTCTTC
- | TRBJ2-3 | TRBV5-1 | - | CASSRLGSSGPDTQYF | TGCGCCAGCAGCCGCCTCGGGTCCTCCGGTCCAGATACGCAGTATTTT
- | TRBJ2-7 | TRBV7-2 | TRBD2 | CASSYSGSTYEQYF | TGTGCCAGCAGCTATAGCGGGAGTACCTACGAGCAGTACTTC
once | TRBJ2-2 | TRBV6-5 | - | CASSPRAANTGELFF | TGTGCCAGCAGCCCGCGAGCAGCTAACACCGGGGAGCTGTTTTTT
- | TRBJ2-3 | TRBV7-9 | TRBD2 | CASSPIGGLAKSSTDTQYF | TGTGCCAGCAGCCCAATCGGGGGACTAGCGAAGTCTAGCACAGATACGCAGTATTTT
- | TRBJ1-2 | TRBV10-3 | - | CAISGQTYGYTF | TGTGCCATCAGCGGACAGACCTATGGCTACACCTTC
few | TRBJ2-1 | TRBV5-1 | - | CASSFVAGTDEQFF | TGCGCCAGCAGCTTCGTCGCAGGGACGGATGAGCAGTTCTTC
once | TRBJ1-2 | TRBV9 | - | CASSVAPGANYGYTF | TGTGCCAGCAGCGTAGCTCCGGGTGCGAACTATGGCTACACCTTC
- | TRBJ1-2 | TRBV6-1 | TRBD1 | CASRTGTGSYGYTF | TGTGCCAGCAGAACCGGGACAGGGTCCTATGGCTACACCTTC
- | TRBJ2-7 | TRBV29-1 | - | CSVGTKGSGEYEQYF | TGCAGCGTTGGAACGAAGGGGTCAGGAGAATACGAGCAGTACTTC
- | TRBJ2-7 | TRBV2 | - | CASGLLNVPYEQYF | TGTGCCAGCGGGCTCTTAAACGTACCCTACGAGCAGTACTTC
- | TRBJ2-1 | TRBV29-1 | TRBD1 | CSGRRDRENEQFF | TGCAGCGGGCGGCGGGACAGGGAAAATGAGCAGTTCTTC
- | TRBJ2-2 | TRBV30 | - | CAWGNRVPGELFF | TGTGCCTGGGGGAACAGGGTCCCCGGGGAGCTGTTTTTT
once | TRBJ2-1 | TRBV11-2 | - | CASSLFDYRLSNEQFF | TGTGCCAGCAGTTTGTTCGACTACCGACTATCCAATGAGCAGTTCTTC
few | TRBJ2-7 | TRBV29-1 | TRBD1 | CSGGQGSYEQYF | TGCAGCGGCGGACAGGGCTCCTACGAGCAGTACTTC
few | TRBJ2-5 | TRBV25-1 | TRBD1 | CASSALDRDQETQYF | TGTGCCAGCAGTGCCCTAGACAGGGACCAAGAGACCCAGTACTTC
few | TRBJ2-1 | TRBV30 | TRBD2 | CAWQAGGAYNEQFF | TGTGCCTGGCAAGCGGGAGGGGCCTACAATGAGCAGTTCTTC
- | TRBJ2-5 | TRBV7-2 | - | CASSLDPATQYF | TGTGCCAGCAGCTTAGACCCGGCAACCCAGTACTTC
- | TRBJ2-1 | TRBV7-3 | - | CASSTGTVQFF | TGTGCCAGCAGCACGGGGACTGTACAGTTCTTC
- | TRBJ2-5 | TRBV15 | - | CATSYMLQETQYF | TGTGCCACCAGCTACATGTTACAAGAGACCCAGTACTTC
- | TRBJ1-1 | TRBV30 | - | CAWSGQPNTEAFF | TGTGCCTGGAGTGGACAGCCGAACACTGAAGCTTTCTTT
few | TRBJ2-1 | TRBV9 | - | CASSPTGHMGYNEQFF | TGTGCCAGCAGCCCGACAGGTCATATGGGGTACAATGAGCAGTTCTTC
few | TRBJ2-5 | TRBV29-1 | - | CSAVGVEETQYF | TGCAGCGCCGTGGGGGTGGAGGAGACCCAGTACTTC
- | TRBJ1-1 | TRBV29-1 | - | CSVEGVYRRSTEAFF | TGCAGCGTTGAAGGAGTTTACAGGCGAAGCACTGAAGCTTTCTTT
- | TRBJ2-7 | TRBV10-3 | - | CAISGMWPFEQYF | TGTGCCATCAGTGGGATGTGGCCCTTCGAGCAGTACTTC
few | TRBJ2-1 | TRBV11-2 | TRBD2 | CASSLSGRADNEQFF | TGTGCCAGCAGCTTATCGGGGAGGGCCGACAATGAGCAGTTCTTC
- | TRBJ2-3 | TRBV29-1 | - | CSVELTSTDTQYF | TGCAGCGTTGAGCTGACTAGCACAGATACGCAGTATTTT